The T cell receptor (beta chain) described here comes from a study of cytomegalovirus exposure and HLA in healthy donors. General observations from the study: Later on, analysis showed that most CMV-associated TCR beta chains appeared to be HLA-restricted.

In this sample, this clone turned up a few times. No antigen is known for it. The PCR used 60 Vbeta and 13 Jbeta primers. Profiling relied on immunoSEQ multiplex PCR, and the TCRdb table lists in-frame clones only, not all of them. The sample contains some 97,000 clones, about 75% of which appear only once. Trimming left V 4 bases short and J 10 bases short, with 14 bases between. There are 14 residues in the CDR3. Germline V lookup: CDR1 SNHLY, CDR2 FYNNEI. The sample consisted of PBMCs. This TCR was recovered from a male donor in good health and CMV-seropositive. The chain combines TRBV2 with TRBJ1-6, with a tentative D call TRBD1 (5 bases). This CDR3 is CASSGQGGYSPLHF. The CDR3, as DNA: TGTGCCAGCAGTGGTCAGGGAGGCTACTCACCCCTCCACTTT.